This T cell receptor beta chain stems from a study of tumour-infiltrating T cells in Burkitt lymphoma (dated by TCRdb to 2020 to 2022). For the study in its entirety: All epidemiological subtypes of Burkitt lymphoma were represented in the cohort, which was made up of under 100 patients. TCR repertoire data were compared against clinical outcome, and productive clonality predicted overall survival and progression-free survival independently of established prognostic factors such as age at diagnosis.

Overall study results and their limits: Numerous Burkitt lymphoma patients were found to share several public clonotypes, a finding suggesting shared tumour neoantigen selection that is absent from diffuse large B-cell lymphoma.

As regards this clone: Its antigen is unknown. Within one base of it there is no much larger clone, and no base qualities were kept.

The library was produced with the immunoSEQ multiplex PCR assay. Drawn from immuneACCESS, this table holds only the in-frame rearrangements with V and J called that TCRdb kept. Clones are partly lost; checked studies trace under half to an unresolved V gene and leave the rest unexplained. The sample table shows approximately 46,000 clones, and 30% to 40% are seen once. The ten largest clones capture 2.9% of the sample. The CDR3 runs 14 amino acids, cysteine and phenylalanine included. Of all the DNA, just the CDR3 is kept, 42 bases in frame from base 1. V and J are truncated by 4 bases and 1 base respectively, leaving an intervening sequence of 11 bases. The CDR1 and CDR2 encoded by the germline V gene are LGHNA and YNFKEQ.

The sequence is built from TRBV4-2 and TRBJ2-7; matching of 6 bases hints at TRBD1 as the D gene. The origin of this receptor is a human donor with Burkitt lymphoma. The sequenced sample was tumor tissue. The CDR3 region reads CASSPTGSSYEQYF. The bases read TGTGCCAGCAGCCCTACAGGGAGTTCCTACGAGCAGTACTTC.